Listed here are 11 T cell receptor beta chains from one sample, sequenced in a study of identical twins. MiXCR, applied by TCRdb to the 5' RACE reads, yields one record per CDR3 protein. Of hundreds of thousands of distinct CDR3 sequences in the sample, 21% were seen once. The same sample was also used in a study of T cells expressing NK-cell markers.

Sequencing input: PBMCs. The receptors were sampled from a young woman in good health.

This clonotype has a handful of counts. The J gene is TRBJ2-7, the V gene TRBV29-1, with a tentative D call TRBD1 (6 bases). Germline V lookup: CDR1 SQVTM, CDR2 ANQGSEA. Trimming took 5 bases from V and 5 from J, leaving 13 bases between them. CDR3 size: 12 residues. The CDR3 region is CSVISRGHEQYF. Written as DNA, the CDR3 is TGCAGCGTTATCTCCAGGGGCCACGAGCAGTACTTC.

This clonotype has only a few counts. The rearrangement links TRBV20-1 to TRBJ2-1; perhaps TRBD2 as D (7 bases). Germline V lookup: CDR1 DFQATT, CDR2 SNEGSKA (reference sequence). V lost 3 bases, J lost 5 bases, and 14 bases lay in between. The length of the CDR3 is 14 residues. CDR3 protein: CSASRGGGNNEQFF. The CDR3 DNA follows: TGCAGTGCTAGCAGGGGCGGGGGCAACAATGAGCAGTTCTTC.

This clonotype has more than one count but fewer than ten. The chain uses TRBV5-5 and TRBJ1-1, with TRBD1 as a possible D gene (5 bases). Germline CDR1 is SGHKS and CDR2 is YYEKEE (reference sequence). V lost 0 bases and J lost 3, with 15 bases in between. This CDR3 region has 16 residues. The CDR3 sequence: CASSLAGRARDTEAFF. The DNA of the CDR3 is TGTGCCAGCAGCTTGGCGGGCAGGGCTCGTGACACTGAAGCTTTCTTT.

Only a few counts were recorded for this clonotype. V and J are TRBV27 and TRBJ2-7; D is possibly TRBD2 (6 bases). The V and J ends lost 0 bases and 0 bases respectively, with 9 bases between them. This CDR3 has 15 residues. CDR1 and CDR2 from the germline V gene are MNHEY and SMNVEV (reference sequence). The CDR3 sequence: CASSLSLANSYEQYF. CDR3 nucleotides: TGTGCCAGCAGTTTATCGCTAGCGAACTCCTACGAGCAGTACTTC.

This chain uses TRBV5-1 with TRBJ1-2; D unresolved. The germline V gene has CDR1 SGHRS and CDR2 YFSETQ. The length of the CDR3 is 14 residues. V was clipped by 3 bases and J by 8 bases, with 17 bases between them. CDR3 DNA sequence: TGCGCCAGCAGCTCCGGTTCGGATCTTGGGGGCTACACCTTC. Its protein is CASSSGSDLGGYTF.

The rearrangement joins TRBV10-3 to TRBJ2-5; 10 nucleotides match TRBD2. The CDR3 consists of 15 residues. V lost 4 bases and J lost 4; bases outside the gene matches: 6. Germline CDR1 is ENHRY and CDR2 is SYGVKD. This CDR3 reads CAISGIAGGLETQYF. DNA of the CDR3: TGTGCCATCAGTGGTATAGCGGGGGGTTTAGAGACCCAGTACTTC.

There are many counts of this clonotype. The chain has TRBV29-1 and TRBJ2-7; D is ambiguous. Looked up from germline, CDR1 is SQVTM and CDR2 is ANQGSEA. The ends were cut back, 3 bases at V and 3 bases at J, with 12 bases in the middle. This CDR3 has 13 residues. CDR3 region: CSVDLPGSYEQYF. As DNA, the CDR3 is TGCAGCGTTGATCTTCCCGGAAGCTACGAGCAGTACTTC.

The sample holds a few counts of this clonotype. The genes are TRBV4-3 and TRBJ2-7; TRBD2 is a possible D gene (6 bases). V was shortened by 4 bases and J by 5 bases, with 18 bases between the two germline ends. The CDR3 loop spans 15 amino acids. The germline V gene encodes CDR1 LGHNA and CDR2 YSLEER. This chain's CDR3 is CASSPTAASVHEQYF. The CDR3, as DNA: TGCGCCAGCAGCCCCACGGCGGCTAGCGTCCACGAGCAGTACTTC.

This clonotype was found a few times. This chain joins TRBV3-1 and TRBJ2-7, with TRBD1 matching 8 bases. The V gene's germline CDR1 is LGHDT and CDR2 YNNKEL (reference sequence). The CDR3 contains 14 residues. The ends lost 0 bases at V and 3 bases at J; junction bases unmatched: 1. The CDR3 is CASSQDGQGYEQYF. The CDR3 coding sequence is TGTGCCAGCAGCCAAGATGGACAGGGCTACGAGCAGTACTTC.

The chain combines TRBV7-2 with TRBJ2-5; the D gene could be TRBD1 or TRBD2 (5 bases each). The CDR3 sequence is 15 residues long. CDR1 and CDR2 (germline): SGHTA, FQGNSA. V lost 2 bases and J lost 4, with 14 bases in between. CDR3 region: CASSLRDLLGETQYF. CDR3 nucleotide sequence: TGTGCCAGCAGCTTAAGGGACCTCCTCGGAGAGACCCAGTACTTC.

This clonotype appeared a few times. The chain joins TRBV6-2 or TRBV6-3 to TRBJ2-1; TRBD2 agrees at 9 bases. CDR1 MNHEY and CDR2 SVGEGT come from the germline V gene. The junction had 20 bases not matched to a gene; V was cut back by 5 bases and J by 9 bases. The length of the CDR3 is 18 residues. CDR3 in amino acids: CASSLPPALAGGRVEQFF. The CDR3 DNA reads TGTGCCAGCAGTCTACCCCCGGCCCTGGCGGGGGGGCGGGTTGAGCAGTTCTTC.